This T cell receptor beta chain stems from a study of blood T cell repertoires in COVID-19. Study as a whole: The United States, Italy and Spain were the sources of the acute and convalescent COVID-19 samples. T cells, B-cell-depleted T cells, or PBMCs provided the cDNA or gDNA that served as material.

Deletions cut 2 bases from V and 6 bases from J, with 10 bases between. Looked up from germline, CDR1 is SGHTA and CDR2 is FQGNSA. The CDR3 length is 13 residues. Patients in Seattle were enrolled during active infection, then followed longitudinally. Per the original methods: Counts of nucleated cells, estimated from reference gene primer amplification, were obtained. Clones were read by immunoSEQ multiplex PCR, and TCRdb kept only the in-frame ones, dropping some. That table is the source of V, J and clone size, and D and trimming were worked out from the DNA. The sample contains hundreds of thousands of clones, 85% to 90% of which appear only once.

This rearrangement joins TRBV7-2 to TRBJ2-5, with a weak D call TRBD1 (6 bases). The source material was peripheral blood. This clonotype originated in a man in his late teens or twenties with COVID-19, enrolled during active disease. Here the CDR3 DNA reads TGTGCCAGCAGCTTACGGCAGGGGCAGACCCAGTACTTC. Residues: CASSLRQGQTQYF.